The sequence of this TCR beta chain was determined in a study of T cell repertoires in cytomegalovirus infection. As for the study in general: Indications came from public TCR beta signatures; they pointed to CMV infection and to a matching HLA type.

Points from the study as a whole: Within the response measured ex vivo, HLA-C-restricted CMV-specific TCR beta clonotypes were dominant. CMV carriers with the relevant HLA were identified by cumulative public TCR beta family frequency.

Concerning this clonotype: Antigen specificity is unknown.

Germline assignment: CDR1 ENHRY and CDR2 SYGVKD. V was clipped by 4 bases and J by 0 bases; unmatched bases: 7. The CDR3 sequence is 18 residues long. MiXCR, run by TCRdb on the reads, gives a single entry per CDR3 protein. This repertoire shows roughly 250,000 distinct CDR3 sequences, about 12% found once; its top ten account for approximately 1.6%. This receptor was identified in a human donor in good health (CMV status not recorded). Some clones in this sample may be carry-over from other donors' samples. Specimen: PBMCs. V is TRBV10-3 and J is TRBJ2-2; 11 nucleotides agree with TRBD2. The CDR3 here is CAISGGLAGGSNTGELFF. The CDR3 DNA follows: TGTGCCATCAGTGGCGGCCTAGCGGGAGGCTCGAACACCGGGGAGCTGTTTTTT.